This T cell receptor (beta chain) came from a study of T cells in Graves' hyperthyroidism and ophthalmopathy. RNA transcripts served as the template for amplifying TCR beta CDR3 regions. The TCR CDR3 first-round RT-PCR relied on the HTBI primer set. TCRdb fed the multiplex PCR reads into MiXCR, producing one record per CDR3 protein. The sample shows over 700,000 distinct CDR3 sequences, over 35% of them seen only once. Of note for this clonotype: The junction shows a germline mismatch at one end, possibly a read error.

The receptor was derived from a man younger than 35 with Graves' hyperthyroidism. Sequenced sample: blood.

CDR3 DNA: TGCGCCAGCAGCCAAGATATGGTGGGTAGCGGGAGGACGGCGCCCTACGAGCAGTACTTC. Translating it yields CASSQDMVGSGRTAPYEQYF. The chain recombines TRBV7-2 with TRBJ2-7, with 10 bases that match TRBD2. Germline assignment: CDR1 SGHTA and CDR2 FQGNSA. CDR3 length equals 20 residues.